The next 6 T cell receptor beta chains were all read from a single sample in a study of blood T cell repertoires in COVID-19. Sequencing used immunoSEQ multiplex PCR; TCRdb keeps in-frame clones, though not all of them. The sample contains about 130,000 clones, about 70% of which appear only once. The specimen sequenced was peripheral blood. The receptors shown here come from a man older than 75 with COVID-19, enrolled during active disease.

The gene calls are TRBV10-3 and TRBJ2-1, with 7 bases identical to TRBD1. V was pared by 4 bases and J by 8 bases, with 8 bases of the junction left unmatched. The germline V gene has CDR1 ENHRY and CDR2 SYGVKD. This CDR3 spans 14 amino acids. The CDR3 spells CAISGQGRADEQFF. CDR3 DNA sequence: TGTGCCATCAGTGGACAGGGTAGGGCCGATGAGCAGTTCTTC.

The gene calls are TRBV4-3 and TRBJ2-1; D gene unclear. The germline V gene has CDR1 LGHNA and CDR2 YSLEER. CDR3 length: 13 residues. V gave up 4 bases and J gave up 5 bases, with 9 bases separating them. The CDR3 DNA follows: TGCGCCAGCAGCCGAGGAAGCGACAATGAGCAGTTCTTC. It translates to CASSRGSDNEQFF.

V and J are TRBV9 and TRBJ2-3, with 8 bases identical to TRBD2. Germline CDR1 and CDR2: SGDLS and YYNGEE. V dropped 6 bases and J dropped 2; count of bases not matched to a gene: 5. The CDR3 is made up of 14 amino acids. This chain's CDR3 is CASNREGDTDTQYF. The DNA of the CDR3 is TGTGCCAGCAACCGGGAGGGAGACACAGATACGCAGTATTTT.

The rearrangement joins TRBV6-5 to TRBJ1-2, with a weak D call TRBD1 (5 bases). The CDR3 runs 14 residues. From germline, CDR1 is MNHEY and CDR2 SVGAGI. Trimming cost V 2 bases and J 6 bases, with 13 bases left between them. The CDR3 coding sequence is TGTGCCAGCAGTTACGGCTGGGGCCCTGATGGCTACACCTTC. Its protein product is CASSYGWGPDGYTF.

The rearrangement joins TRBV7-9 to TRBJ2-3; D uncertain. The CDR3 runs to 15 residues. CDR1 SEHNR and CDR2 FQNEAQ come from the germline V gene (reference sequence). Trimming removed 5 bases at V and 3 bases at J, with 15 bases between. In nucleotides, the CDR3 is TGTGCCAGCAGCCTCCTTAGACACGGTACAGATACGCAGTATTTT. Translation gives CASSLLRHGTDTQYF. The entire variable domain, with the rest obtained from reference TRBV7-9 and TRBJ2-3, is as follows: DTGVSQNPRHKITKRGQNVTFRCDPISEHNRLYWYRQTLGQGPEFLTYFQNEAQLEKSRLLSDRFSAERPKGSFSTLEIQRTEQGDSAMYLCASSLLRHGTDTQYFGPGTRLTVL.

The V and J genes are TRBV7-3 and TRBJ2-1, with TRBD2 identical over 11 bases. V gave up 4 bases and J gave up 4 bases; unmatched junction bases: 24. CDR1 and CDR2 (germline): SGHTA, FQGTGA. The CDR3 spans 22 residues. The CDR3 bases are TGTGCCAGCAGCTCCATGGACAGCCCGGGACTAGCGGACCCCTGGAAGTACAATGAGCAGTTCTTC. Amino acids: CASSSMDSPGLADPWKYNEQFF.